This T cell receptor (beta chain) was recorded in a study of T-cell memory formation after mild COVID-19 (dated by TCRdb to the early 2020s). Some background on the complete study: Most TCR sequence clusters were specific to one of the two donors. T-cell clones expanding and contracting after mild COVID-19 in two donors were tracked by longitudinal TCRalpha and TCRbeta repertoire sequencing. The cohort was made up of two young adult volunteers, one female and one male, who were previously healthy.

Ficoll-Paque density gradient centrifugation was used to isolate PBMCs. Study-wide conclusions, independent of this receptor: Contracting CD4+ clones were located mainly in the CM and EM memory subsets, whereas CD8+ clones were found to be enriched in EMRA. From day 15 to 85, contracting clones showed balanced CD4/CD8 phenotypes, whereas a second wave of clones that expanded from day 15 to 37 leaned towards CD4+. The study covered only a couple of mild cases, and larger cohorts including severe cases with pre-infection samples were considered necessary. SARS-CoV-2 specificity was not confirmed for the second-wave clones peaking on day 37. Some responding clones were found in pre-infection memory, which suggests that pre-existing cross-reactive memory T cells took part in the SARS-CoV-2 response.

The germline V gene sets CDR1 to MNHEY and CDR2 to SVGEGT. The CDR3 runs 11 amino acids, cysteine and phenylalanine included. Only the CDR3 part of the read is kept: 33 bases, read in frame from the first base. V is pared back by 2 bases and J by 6 bases, with 5 bases lying between the germline termini. TCRdb names Illumina NovaSeq 6000 as the instrument used. TCRalpha and TCRbeta cDNA libraries were constructed by 5'RACE with constant-segment primers, with sample barcodes and unique molecular identifiers being introduced. Trizol reagent was used to extract RNA from every sample. Libraries were amplified in two PCR steps, with a second sample barcode and Illumina TruSeq adapters added in the second step. Sequencing of libraries was performed on an Illumina NovaSeq with 2 x 150 bp paired-end reads. On the authors' methods: The reads were demultiplexed and collapsed into UMI-guided consensus sequences using migec v1.2.7. Using mixcr v2.1.11, UMI consensuses were aligned to TRA and TRB V and J templates and then assembled into clonotypes. Clonotypes were classified as expanded or contracted when called significant by both edgeR and NoisET, with noise models trained on biological replicates. For edgeR calls, the thresholds were a false discovery rate-adjusted p below 0.01 and a log2 fold-change of 1. PCA with hierarchical clustering of max-normalized trajectories of the 1000 most abundant clonotypes was used as exploratory dynamics analysis. Each responding clone was given a CD4 or CD8 phenotype based on the CD4+ and CD8+ repertoires, which had been sequenced separately. The raw public reads went through TCRdb reprocessing: fastp at Q25, MiXCR clone calling, in-frame beta chains kept. Each record represents a unique CDR3 protein, reported with the most common genes and DNA among its rows. TCRdb, not the original authors, processed these V and J calls. The table for this sample lists roughly 250,000 distinct CDR3 sequences; roughly 17% of them were counted only once. Of the sample, 3.5% to 4% falls within the top ten clones.

This clonotype was observed a few times. The antigen it binds to is not known. The record has no base qualities; no much larger clone is one base away. The material sequenced was PBMCs or a T cell subset sorted from them (not recorded which). Recombination connected TRBV6-2 or TRBV6-3 to TRBJ2-7, with TRBD2 perhaps the D gene, on 5 matching bases. This TCR was recovered from a man aged 18 to 30 who had mild COVID-19 (a few samples of this study predate the infection). The sample titles of this study are shuffled in the database, so cell type and time point are left out; the donor was told from shared clones. The nucleotide sequence is given as TGTGCCAGCAGTTACGCGGGCGAGCAGTACTTC. It translates to CASSYAGEQYF.